The rows below give T cell receptor beta chains drawn from one sample of a study of blood T cells in healthy people across ages. TCRdb called the 5' RACE reads again in MiXCR, with one record for every CDR3 protein. The table records about 1.8 million distinct CDR3 sequences, about 50% of them present only once. Sequenced: blood. The receptors shown here come from a woman between 40 and 50 years old in good health. The CDR3 runs from the conserved cysteine through the conserved F or W. The order of the fields is J gene, clone size, D gene, V gene, CDR3 DNA, CDR3 protein. A D gene is named only where the DNA matches it firmly. For some rows the clone size is stated as once, few or many, or as a class when expanded; others skip it.

TRBJ2-1 few . TRBV29-1 TGCAGCGTTGAAGTGGGGGGCTCCTACAATGAGCAGTTCTTC CSVEVGGSYNEQFF
TRBJ1-3 few . TRBV9 TGTGCCAGCAGCTCCCCCCGGGGCGGCTCTGGAAACACCATATATTTT CASSSPRGGSGNTIYF
TRBJ2-6 . . TRBV5-1 TGCGCCAGCAGCCCGGCCCACTCTGGGGCCAACGTCCTGACTTTC CASSPAHSGANVLTF
TRBJ1-2 . . TRBV10-3 TGTGCCATCAGTGAGTCGGGGTTCAACTATGGCTACACCTTC CAISESGFNYGYTF
TRBJ1-5 . . TRBV6-1 TGTGCCAGCAGTGATGGTAGAGGGGGAGCGCCCCAGCATTTT CASSDGRGGAPQHF
TRBJ2-7 . . TRBV5-1 TGCGCCAGCAGCTCGACGGGTGTTGGGCCTCAGTACGAGCAGTACTTC CASSSTGVGPQYEQYF
TRBJ2-3 . TRBD1 TRBV3-1 TGTGCCAGCAGCAATCGACAGGGGATCACAGATACGCAGTATTTT CASSNRQGITDTQYF
TRBJ1-1 few TRBD1 TRBV6-5 TGTGCCAGCAGTCTGGACAGGGTTGCTGAAGCTTTCTTT CASSLDRVAEAFF
TRBJ2-3 once . TRBV27 TGTGCCAGCAAGACCCGGCGCACAGATACGCAGTATTTT CASKTRRTDTQYF
TRBJ2-4 . TRBD1 TRBV6-5 TGTGCCAGCAGTTACGGGACAGGACACAACATTCAGTACTTC CASSYGTGHNIQYF
TRBJ2-7 many . TRBV28 TGTGCCAGCAGTACCTACGCCGGGGGTTCCTACGAGCAGTACTTC CASSTYAGGSYEQYF
TRBJ2-3 . . TRBV7-8 TGTGCCAGCAGCTTAGATTTTGGGAACACAGATACGCAGTATTTT CASSLDFGNTDTQYF
TRBJ1-2 . TRBD1 TRBV12-3/TRBV12-4 TGTGCCAGCAGTCAAACCGGGACAGCATACTATGGCTACACCTTC CASSQTGTAYYGYTF
TRBJ1-2 few . TRBV9 TGTGCCAGCAGCGTACAGGGGCATGGCTACACCTTC CASSVQGHGYTF
TRBJ1-5 few . TRBV10-3 TGTGCCATCAGTGCCAGGGGAAGCAATCAGCCCCAGCATTTT CAISARGSNQPQHF
TRBJ2-5 . TRBD1 TRBV7-9 TGTGCCAGCAGCTTTGAGGGGGCGCGGGCGGGGACCCAGTACTTC CASSFEGARAGTQYF
TRBJ1-5 . . TRBV27 TGTGCCAGCAGTTTAAGGGTAGATAGCAATCAGCCCCAGCATTTT CASSLRVDSNQPQHF